This TCR beta chain originates from a study of monozygotic twins with inflammatory bowel disease (dated by TCRdb to about 2019). About the full investigation: The complete study included 28 monozygotic twin pairs: 19 IBD-discordant Danish pairs and nine German pairs, of which four were IBD-concordant and five were IBD-discordant. Each individual had, on average, about 151 000 unique TCRalpha sequences and 181 000 unique TCRbeta sequences available for analysis. The search for disease-associated traits relied mainly on comparing, within discordant pairs, IBD patients with their genetically identical healthy co-twins. Results the study describes overall, beyond this receptor: TCRbeta repertoire diversity, by inverse Simpson index, was decreased in IBD patients compared with their healthy co-twins. No difference in repertoire similarity was observed between concordant and discordant twins, possibly owing to limited statistical power. The analysis was unable to tell apart different T cell subtypes. No single strong signal or clonotype linked to IBD turned up in the results, so the idea that one exists was not supported. Fewer clonotypes were shared with other individuals by IBD patients than by healthy twins, most markedly in patients showing signs of disease activity. Because patients were on differing immunosuppressive treatments, the repertoires may have picked up extra background noise and inter-individual variability.

CDR1 is given as SGHVS and CDR2 as FQNEAQ, both from the germline V gene. Spanning cysteine to phenylalanine, the CDR3 consists of 14 amino acids. The record lacks a DNA sequence. The library was prepared using 5' RACE. Preparation of each TCR library used around 3.5 ug of total RNA. For each sample, cDNA synthesis with SMARTScribe reverse transcriptase was split into eight separate reactions. During cDNA synthesis, template switching introduced unique molecular identifiers that contained a 6-nucleotide sample barcode. TCRalpha and TCRbeta cDNA was amplified in two nested PCRs of approximately 17 and 9 cycles, and bead purification was carried out after each PCR. Before amplification, the cDNA was treated with uracil DNA-glycosylase and purified using the QIAquick PCR purification kit. The second PCR was the step at which Illumina TruSeq-compatible adapters and sample-specific barcodes were added. Library quality and concentration were checked on TapeStation and Qubit, and libraries were pooled at around 5.3 ng each. Sequencing of the pooled libraries was done on an Illumina HiSeq2500 single-index Rapid Run using custom sequencing primers and 2 x 100 bp reads. The authors' analysis ran thus. MiGEC version 1.2.6 was used for UMI-based consensus assembly, which corrected PCR and sequencing errors. V(D)J alignment, clonotype assembly and CDR3 extraction were performed with MiXCR version 2.1.1. To normalise gene usage, clonotype sharing and MAIT/NKT TCR abundance, the top 1000, 10 000 and 20 000 clonotypes in each sample were analysed. After downsampling to 27 000 UMIs, diversity was calculated as the inverse Simpson index using the vegan R package. Paired Mann-Whitney U tests were applied to discordant twin pairs, and Benjamini-Hochberg correction was used for multiple testing. TCRdb reprocessed the public reads and reports one entry per CDR3 protein sequence, without DNA. In this record, the V and J calls reflect TCRdb's handling and not the investigators' own analysis. The table of this sample itemizes around 450,000 distinct CDR3 sequences. The top ten clones comprise about 2.2% of the sample.

From each donor, a roughly 2.5 ml peripheral blood sample was collected into PAXgene tubes and stored at -80 degrees C. Without T cell sorting, total RNA was isolated from whole blood using the PAXgene blood miRNA kit on an automated QIAcube. Peripheral blood from monozygotic twin pairs, either concordant or discordant for inflammatory bowel disease, underwent deep TCRalpha and TCRbeta repertoire profiling that used unique molecular barcoding. Smoking habits were recorded for all twin pairs, with individuals classified as current, former or never smokers. With respect to this clonotype: Which antigen it targets is not known.

The sequencing input was blood. The receptor's source is a human donor with ulcerative colitis or Crohn's disease, or a healthy co-twin of an affected twin (not recorded which). The chain is encoded by TRBV7-8 joined to TRBJ1-1; the D gene TCRdb calls, TRBD1, cannot be checked with no DNA. The encoded CDR3 is CASSSRQGLLLAFF.